The 7 T cell receptor beta chains below come from one sample, sequenced in a study of blood T cell repertoires in COVID-19 (dated by TCRdb to about 2020). Receptors were amplified or captured by the immunoSEQ multiplex PCR assay. Entries here come from immuneACCESS through TCRdb and include only in-frame sequences with V and J called. Some clones fail to appear in such tables; in the studies checked, an unresolved V gene covers under half of the shortfall, and the cause of the remainder is unknown. Here the sample has about 37,000 clones; approximately 88% occur a single time. The ten largest clones add up to about 9.8% of the sample. Sequenced input: peripheral blood. The receptors originated from a human donor in a cohort sampled during active COVID-19.

The chain links TRBV16 to TRBJ2-4, with 7 bases matching TRBD1. CDR3 length equals 17 residues. The ends lost 1 base at V and 2 bases at J; junction bases unmatched: 8. CDR1 and CDR2 from the germline V gene are KGHSY and FQNENV. The CDR3 spells CASSQLARGLTKNIQYF. CDR3 DNA: TGTGCCAGCAGCCAATTAGCAAGGGGGCTAACCAAAAACATTCAGTACTTC. Looking up the rest from reference TRBV16 and TRBJ2-4 gives the full variable domain: GEEVAQTPKHLVRGEGQKAKLYCAPIKGHSYVFWYQQVLKNEFKFLISFQNENVFDETGMPKERFSAKCLPNSPCSLEIQATKLEDSAVYFCASSQLARGLTKNIQYFGAGTRLSVL.

This sequence joins TRBV19 and TRBJ2-2; 7 bases are a match to TRBD1. Per the germline V gene, CDR1 is LNHDA and CDR2 is SQIVND (reference sequence). The CDR3 has 16 residues. Losses at the gene ends were 10 bases for V and 4 bases for J; bases not matched to a gene: 15. CDR3 DNA sequence: TGTGCCACCTCATCCCCAGGGGGATTGGGCACCGGGGAGCTGTTTTTT. It codes for CATSSPGGLGTGELFF.

The chain has TRBV18 and TRBJ2-5; perhaps TRBD2 as D (7 bases). This CDR3 contains 15 residues. V dropped 0 bases and J dropped 9 bases, with 17 bases sitting between them. The germline V gene has CDR1 KGHSH and CDR2 LQKENI. Here the CDR3 reads CASSPPLAPKGAQYF. The CDR3 nucleotides read TGTGCCAGCTCACCACCACTAGCGCCCAAGGGGGCCCAGTACTTC.

The chain couples TRBV6-5 to TRBJ2-1; 7 positions agree with TRBD2. The CDR3 totals 15 residues. Germline CDR1 reads MNHEY; CDR2 reads SVGAGI. V was clipped by 7 bases and J by 0 bases; unmatched bases: 6. The CDR3 region has the DNA TGTGCCAGCATGAGGGCGGGAGACTCCTACAATGAGCAGTTCTTC. This codes for CASMRAGDSYNEQFF.

The rearrangement uses TRBV18 and TRBJ2-5, with D possibly being TRBD2 (5 bases). CDR3 length: 16 residues. V shed 3 bases and J shed 0 bases, with 14 bases lying between them. Per germline, CDR1 KGHSH and CDR2 LQKENI. The CDR3 spells CASSPVLDYYQETQYF. For the CDR3, the DNA is TGTGCCAGCTCACCGGTACTAGACTACTACCAAGAGACCCAGTACTTC.

V is TRBV7-9 and J is TRBJ1-6, with 7 bases aligning to TRBD1. CDR1 is SEHNR and CDR2 is FQNEAQ in the germline V gene (reference sequence). This CDR3 comprises 14 residues. The V segment lost 5 bases and the J segment 5 bases; nucleotides outside the gene matches: 3. CDR3 nucleotides: TGTGCCAGCAGCCGGGACAGCCATAATTCACCCCTCCACTTT. Residues: CASSRDSHNSPLHF.

The gene calls are TRBV10-3 and TRBJ2-2, with D possibly matching TRBD2 (6 bases). Germline-derived CDR1 and CDR2 are ENHRY and SYGVKD. Trimming stripped 6 bases from V and 4 bases from J, with 12 bases between. This CDR3 has 14 amino acids. CDR3 in amino acids: CAISAGGSTGELFF. As DNA, the CDR3 is TGTGCCATCAGCGCAGGAGGGAGCACCGGGGAGCTGTTTTTT.